This T cell receptor (beta chain) was sequenced for a study of T cells after posttransplantation cyclophosphamide. General study points: Skin or GI-infiltrating T cells shared few TRB sequences with blood. Donor-recipient repertoire similarity was low at 1-2 months, rising over year one. Recipient CMV seropositivity and CMV reactivation strongly tracked TRB clonality.

This clone was detected once. Antigen unknown. Controls had myeloablative marrow grafts with methotrexate and calcineurin inhibitor, sampled at 1 year. Assay: immunoSEQ multiplex PCR; the TCRdb copy retains only in-frame clones and omits some. The repertoire holds around 17,000 clones, with 80% to 90% as singletons. The sequences come from PBMCs, collected 410 to 450 days after allogeneic stem cell transplant with calcineurin inhibitor and methotrexate. This receptor was identified in a male patient aged 25-45 years who received an allogeneic stem cell transplant from an unrelated donor, was CMV-positive, and had acute and chronic GVHD. Some of the T cells may derive from the graft donor.

The CDR3 region is CASRTGGEQYF. In DNA, the CDR3 is TGTGCCAGCAGAACGGGGGGCGAGCAGTACTTC. This rearrangement joins TRBV7-2 to TRBJ2-7; 7 bases are a match to TRBD2. The J segment lost 6 bases and the V segment lost 6 bases, leaving 2 bases of the junction unmatched. CDR3 length equals 11 residues. Per the germline V gene, CDR1 is SGHTA and CDR2 is FQGNSA.